The source of this T cell receptor beta chain is a study of blood T cells in healthy people across ages. A minimum of 6 million PBMCs was isolated per sample. In regard to this clonotype: What it recognizes is unknown.

Primed by a sample-barcoded 5' primer and a J-beta primer mix, a second PCR proceeded for roughly 6 to 12 cycles. With 12 random nucleotides, a template-switch adaptor tagged each individual cDNA molecule. Using its own MiXCR run on the 5' RACE reads, TCRdb lists one record per CDR3 protein. In the table there are nearly 1 million distinct CDR3 sequences, roughly 47% of which are singletons. Study-level points and caveats: Age brought a roughly linear fall in TCR beta diversity measured per million T cells. Compared with aged donors, long-lived donors showed fewer expanded clones, suggesting selection.

CDR3 length: 16 amino acids. In germline, CDR1 is LGHNA, CDR2 YSLEER. Trimming shortened V by 1 base and J by 3 bases, and 16 bases separated the two germline ends. V gene TRBV4-3 combines with J gene TRBJ2-7; TRBD1 is a possible D gene (6 bases). The specimen sequenced was blood. The TCR sequence derives from a woman in her fifties or sixties in good health. The CDR3 here is CASSQVTGFMVYEQYF. Written as DNA, the CDR3 is TGCGCCAGCAGCCAAGTCACAGGGTTCATGGTCTACGAGCAGTACTTC.